This is a list of T cell receptor beta chains from one sample in a study of blood T cells in healthy people across ages. TCRdb itself ran the 5' RACE reads through MiXCR, one entry per CDR3 protein. The repertoire holds 650,000 to 800,000 distinct CDR3 sequences, over 40% seen once, with approximately 13% in the top ten. Sequencing input: blood. Receptor source: a woman of 80 years or more in good health. The CDR3 runs from the conserved cysteine through the conserved F or W. Each record gives: clone size, V gene, CDR3 protein. Not all rows give a size; the values are once, few, many and, for expanded clones, a class.

-,TRBV7-9,CASSFPAGGGYTGELFF
many,TRBV9,CASSPHSSYNEQFF
many,TRBV6-6,CASSGQLATSHNEQFF
-,TRBV5-1,CASSLSEVYGYTF
-,TRBV4-3,CASSQEGASVLPGANVLTF
few,TRBV7-8,CASSLDPGTAFSTDTQYF
-,TRBV6-6,CASLPYGTEAFF
-,TRBV20-1,CSARDRAFNYGYTF
many,TRBV7-2,CASSSQPDHSTDTQYF
-,TRBV20-1,CSARSYSGRSSYEQYF
-,TRBV12-3/TRBV12-4,CASSFSTKSGSRRLGTQYF
many,TRBV12-3/TRBV12-4,CASSLWAAGRSNIQYF
-,TRBV4-2,CASSQEQNHNQPQHF
-,TRBV11-2,CASSFSSGVNTGELFF
-,TRBV6-6,CASGAEYRVQETQFF
-,TRBV4-2,CASSQGGGAGDNTEAFF
-,TRBV24-1,CATSDSVLEAQYF
-,TRBV20-1,CSAQPGAGEQFF
few,TRBV24-1,CATSDPTDGYTF
-,TRBV2,CASSAVPYNEQFF
-,TRBV7-3,CASSLTHGSRGFTDTQYF
few,TRBV7-9,CASSLTGEYQPQHF
-,TRBV28,CASSLPGQIYGYTF
few,TRBV14,CASSPHRLAPGQGLNEQFF
-,TRBV2,CASSELVAASDTQYF